This TCR beta chain was recovered during a study of T cell repertoires in cytomegalovirus infection. Whole-study context: Public TCR beta signatures indicated both CMV infection and matching HLA type.

TCRdb re-derived calls from the reads in MiXCR, one entry per CDR3 protein. The sample yields roughly 280,000 distinct CDR3 sequences, roughly 21% seen once. The V segment lost 0 bases and the J segment 7 bases; nucleotides outside the gene matches: 2. The CDR3 contains 14 residues. Germline values: CDR1 SEHNR, CDR2 FQNEAQ (reference sequence). Study-level points and caveats: Carriers of CMV plus the relevant HLA were identified by cumulative public TCR beta family frequency. Dominant in the ex vivo response were TCR beta clonotypes restricted by HLA-C and specific for CMV.

Only a few counts were recorded for this clonotype. The antigen remains unidentified. The specimen comprised cultured PBMCs, sampled from culture after CMV antigen stimulation. The chain has TRBV7-9 and TRBJ2-1; 8 nucleotides align to TRBD2. This TCR was recovered from a human donor in good health (CMV status not recorded). Some clones in this sample may be carry-over from other donors' samples. The CDR3 DNA sequence: TGTGCCAGCAGCTTAGCTAGCGGGGTTAATGAGCAGTTCTTC. Residues: CASSLASGVNEQFF.